Listed here are 10 T cell receptor beta chains from one sample, sequenced in a study of T cell responses to AZD1222 COVID-19 vaccine. TCRdb keeps only in-frame clones here, not all; method: immunoSEQ multiplex PCR. The sample yields tens of thousands of clones, approximately 90% seen once. The input for sequencing was peripheral blood, taken on day 0 of MenACWY control vaccination. The receptor source for this set is an adult in good health.

This sequence joins TRBV20-1 and TRBJ1-2; no reliable D call. The CDR3 has 11 amino acids. V shed 0 bases and J shed 7 bases, with 6 bases lying between them. CDR1 is DFQATT, CDR2 SNEGSKA, per germline (reference sequence). Here the CDR3 reads CSARDSLGYTF. CDR3 coding DNA: TGCAGTGCTAGAGATTCACTTGGCTACACCTTC.

The chain is built from TRBV5-1 and TRBJ2-2; 10 bases fit TRBD1. Germline lookup yields CDR1 SGHRS and CDR2 YFSETQ. The CDR3 is made up of 13 amino acids. V shed 4 bases, J shed 6 bases, and the junction held 0 bases outside the gene matches. The CDR3 DNA reads as TGCGCCAGCAGCGGACAGGGGGCCGGGGAGCTGTTTTTT. Translating gives CASSGQGAGELFF. Filled out from reference TRBV5-1 and TRBJ2-2, the complete variable domain reads KAGVTQTPRYLIKTRGQQVTLSCSPISGHRSVSWYQQTPGQGLQFLFEYFSETQRNKGNFPGRFSGRQFSNSRSEMNVSTLELGDSALYLCASSGQGAGELFFGEGSRLTVL.

This clone appeared a single time. J is TRBJ2-3 and V is TRBV18, with TRBD2 identical over 7 bases. Germline values: CDR1 KGHSH, CDR2 LQKENI. This CDR3 is 16 amino acids long. J gave up 3 bases and V 0 bases, and 6 bases lay outside the gene matches. The CDR3: CASSPPAGVGTDTQYF. CDR3 in DNA: TGTGCCAGCTCACCACCTGCGGGAGTAGGGACAGATACGCAGTATTTT.

This rearrangement joins TRBV27 to TRBJ2-2; 11 bases are shared with TRBD1. V trimming: 6 bases; J trimming: 6 bases; junction bases outside the gene matches: 18. The CDR3 length is 19 residues. The germline V gene has CDR1 MNHEY and CDR2 SMNVEV (reference sequence). CDR3 sequence (DNA): TGTGCCAGCAGGAAGGGGACAGGGGGGAACCTAGCGGGATCCGGGGAGCTGTTTTTT. Amino acids: CASRKGTGGNLAGSGELFF.

The V and J genes are TRBV2 and TRBJ1-2; a weak D match, TRBD1 (6 bases). Germline CDR1 SNHLY, CDR2 FYNNEI. Trimming took 3 bases from V and 8 from J, leaving 10 bases between them. The CDR3 is 12 amino acids. This chain's CDR3 is CASSEGALGYTF. CDR3 sequence (DNA): TGTGCCAGCAGTGAGGGGGCATTGGGCTACACCTTC.

The chain carries TRBV7-9 and TRBJ2-1; TRBD1 is a possible D gene (5 bases). Looked up from germline, CDR1 is SEHNR and CDR2 is FQNEAQ (reference sequence). CDR3 length: 13 amino acids. V lost 0 bases and J 14 bases, leaving 14 bases between the germline ends. The CDR3 here is CASSLAGARGEFF. The CDR3 DNA sequence: TGTGCCAGCAGCTTAGCAGGGGCAAGGGGCGAGTTCTTC.

The chain employs TRBV7-2 and TRBJ1-5, with 8 nucleotides matching TRBD1. This CDR3 is 14 amino acids long. Per germline, CDR1 SGHTA and CDR2 FQGNSA. The V gene end was trimmed by 5 bases and the J gene end by 7 bases; junction bases not matched to a gene: 7. In DNA form, the CDR3 reads TGTGCCAGCAGCCTGCAGGGGGCAAGGCAGCCCCAGCATTTT. It yields the protein CASSLQGARQPQHF.

The rearrangement joins TRBV9 to TRBJ2-5; 16 nucleotides agree with TRBD2. With V trimmed by 4 bases and J by 4 bases, 7 bases remained unmatched. Germline loops: CDR1 SGDLS, CDR2 YYNGEE. This CDR3 has 17 residues. The CDR3 spells CASSSGTSGGARETQYF. Written as DNA, the CDR3 is TGTGCCAGCAGCAGCGGGACTAGCGGGGGGGCCCGAGAGACCCAGTACTTC.

The chain couples TRBV27 to TRBJ1-2; D unresolved. Trimming cost V 5 bases and J 4 bases, with 14 bases left between them. In germline, CDR1 is MNHEY, CDR2 SMNVEV (reference sequence). The CDR3 consists of 14 residues. CDR3: CASSPMAGTYGYTF. The CDR3, as DNA: TGTGCCAGCAGTCCGATGGCAGGCACCTATGGCTACACCTTC.

V is TRBV6-2 or TRBV6-3 and J is TRBJ1-1; 8 positions agree with TRBD1. Per germline, CDR1 MNHEY and CDR2 SVGEGT. CDR3 size: 15 residues. J was trimmed by 5 bases and V by 6 bases; bases with no gene match: 11. CDR3 DNA sequence: TGTGCCAGCAGGCCTCCCGGGACAGGTAGAACTGAAGCTTTCTTT. Its translation: CASRPPGTGRTEAFF.